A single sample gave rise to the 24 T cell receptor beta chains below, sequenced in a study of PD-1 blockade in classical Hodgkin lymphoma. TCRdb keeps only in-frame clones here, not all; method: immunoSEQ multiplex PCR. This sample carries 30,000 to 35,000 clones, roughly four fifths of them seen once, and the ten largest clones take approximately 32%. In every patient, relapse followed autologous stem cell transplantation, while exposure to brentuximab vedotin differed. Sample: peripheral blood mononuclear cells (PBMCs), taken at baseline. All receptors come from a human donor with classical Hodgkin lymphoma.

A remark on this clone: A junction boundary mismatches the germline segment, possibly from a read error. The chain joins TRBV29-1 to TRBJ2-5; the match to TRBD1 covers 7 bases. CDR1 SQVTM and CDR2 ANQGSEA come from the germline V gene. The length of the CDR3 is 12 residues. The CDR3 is CTVRDRGETQYF. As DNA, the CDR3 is TGCACCGTTCGGGACAGAGGAGAGACCCAGTACTTC.

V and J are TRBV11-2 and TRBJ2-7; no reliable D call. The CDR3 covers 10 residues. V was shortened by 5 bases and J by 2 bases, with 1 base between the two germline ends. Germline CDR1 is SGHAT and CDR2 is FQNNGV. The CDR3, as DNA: TGTGCCAGCAGCGCCTACGAGCAGTACTTC. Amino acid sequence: CASSAYEQYF.

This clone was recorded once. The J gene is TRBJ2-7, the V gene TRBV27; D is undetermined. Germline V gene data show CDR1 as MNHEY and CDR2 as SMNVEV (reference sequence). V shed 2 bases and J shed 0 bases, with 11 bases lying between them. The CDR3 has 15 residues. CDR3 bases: TGTGCCAGCAGTTTAAGGTCCCTGAGCTCCTACGAGCAGTACTTC. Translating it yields CASSLRSLSSYEQYF.

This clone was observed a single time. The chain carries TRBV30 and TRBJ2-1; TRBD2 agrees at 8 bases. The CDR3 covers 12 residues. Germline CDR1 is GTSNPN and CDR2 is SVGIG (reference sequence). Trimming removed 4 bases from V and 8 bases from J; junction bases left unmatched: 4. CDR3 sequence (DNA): TGTGCCTGGACGGGGGGGATTCATGAGCAGTTCTTC. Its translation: CAWTGGIHEQFF.

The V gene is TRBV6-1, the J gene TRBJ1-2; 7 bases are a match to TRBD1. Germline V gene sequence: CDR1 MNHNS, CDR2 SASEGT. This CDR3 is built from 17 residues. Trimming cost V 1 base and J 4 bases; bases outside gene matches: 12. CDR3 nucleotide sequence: TGTGCCAGCAGTGAAGAACGCACAAGGGACAGCCTCTATGGCTACACCTTC. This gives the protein CASSEERTRDSLYGYTF.

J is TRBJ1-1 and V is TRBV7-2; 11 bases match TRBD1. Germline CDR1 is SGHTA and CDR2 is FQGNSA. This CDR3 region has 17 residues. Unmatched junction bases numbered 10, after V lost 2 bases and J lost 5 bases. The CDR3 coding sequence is TGTGCCAGCAGCTTAACCACCTCCGGGACAGGGGGAACTGAAGCTTTCTTT. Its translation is CASSLTTSGTGGTEAFF.

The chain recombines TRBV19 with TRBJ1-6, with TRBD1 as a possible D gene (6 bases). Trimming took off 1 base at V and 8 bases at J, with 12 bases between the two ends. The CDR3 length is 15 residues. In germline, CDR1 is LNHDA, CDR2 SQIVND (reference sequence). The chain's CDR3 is CASSIGGGTHSPLHF. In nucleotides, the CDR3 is TGTGCCAGTAGTATAGGAGGGGGAACACATTCACCCCTCCACTTT. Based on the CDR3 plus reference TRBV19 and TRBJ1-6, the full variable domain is DGGITQSPKYLFRKEGQNVTLSCEQNLNHDAMYWYRQDPGQGLRLIYYSQIVNDFQKGDIAEGYSVSREKKESFPLTVTSAQKNPTAFYLCASSIGGGTHSPLHFGNGTRLTVT.

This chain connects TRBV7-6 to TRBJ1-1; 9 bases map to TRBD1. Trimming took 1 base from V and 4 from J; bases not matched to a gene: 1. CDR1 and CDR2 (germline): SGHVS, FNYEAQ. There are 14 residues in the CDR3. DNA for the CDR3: TGTGCCAGCAGCTTAGTGGGACAGGGCACTGAAGCTTTCTTT. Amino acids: CASSLVGQGTEAFF.

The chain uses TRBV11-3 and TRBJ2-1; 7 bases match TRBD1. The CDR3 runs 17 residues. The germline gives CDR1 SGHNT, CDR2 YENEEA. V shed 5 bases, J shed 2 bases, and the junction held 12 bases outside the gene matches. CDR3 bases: TGTGCCAGCAGCCCTGGCACGGCAGGGGGTACCTACAATGAGCAGTTCTTC. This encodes CASSPGTAGGTYNEQFF.

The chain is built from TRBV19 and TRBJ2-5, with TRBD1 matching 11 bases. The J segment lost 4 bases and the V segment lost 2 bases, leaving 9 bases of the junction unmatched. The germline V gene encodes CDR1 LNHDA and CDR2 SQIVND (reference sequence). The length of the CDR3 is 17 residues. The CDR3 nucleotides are TGTGCCAGTAGTATATCGCCGGGACAGGGGGATACAGAGACCCAGTACTTC. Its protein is CASSISPGQGDTETQYF. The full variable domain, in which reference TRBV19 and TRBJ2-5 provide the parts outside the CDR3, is DGGITQSPKYLFRKEGQNVTLSCEQNLNHDAMYWYRQDPGQGLRLIYYSQIVNDFQKGDIAEGYSVSREKKESFPLTVTSAQKNPTAFYLCASSISPGQGDTETQYFGPGTRLLVL.

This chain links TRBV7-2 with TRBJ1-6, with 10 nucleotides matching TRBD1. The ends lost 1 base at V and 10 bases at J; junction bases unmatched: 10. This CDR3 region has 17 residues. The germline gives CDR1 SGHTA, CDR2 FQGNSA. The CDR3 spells CASSLDMVGTGASPLHF. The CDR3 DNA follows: TGTGCCAGCAGCTTAGACATGGTAGGGACAGGGGCATCACCCCTCCACTTT. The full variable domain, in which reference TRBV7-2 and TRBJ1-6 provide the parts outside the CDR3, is GAGVSQSPSNKVTEKGKDVELRCDPISGHTALYWYRQSLGQGLEFLIYFQGNSAPDKSGLPSDRFSAERTGGSVSTLTIQRTQQEDSAVYLCASSLDMVGTGASPLHFGNGTRLTVT.

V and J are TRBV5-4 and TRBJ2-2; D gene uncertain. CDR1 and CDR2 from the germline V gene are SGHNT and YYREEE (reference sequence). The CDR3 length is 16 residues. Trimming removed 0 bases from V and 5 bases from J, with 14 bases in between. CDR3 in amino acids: CASSLAGNAGTGELFF. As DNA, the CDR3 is TGTGCCAGCAGCTTGGCTGGGAACGCAGGTACCGGGGAGCTGTTTTTT.

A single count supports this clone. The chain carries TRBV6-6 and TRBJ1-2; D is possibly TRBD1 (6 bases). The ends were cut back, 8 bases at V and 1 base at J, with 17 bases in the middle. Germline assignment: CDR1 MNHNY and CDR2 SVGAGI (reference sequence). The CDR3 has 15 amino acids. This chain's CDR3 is CASAGRGNSNYGYTF. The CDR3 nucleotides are TGTGCCAGCGCCGGAAGGGGGAATAGTAACTATGGCTACACCTTC.

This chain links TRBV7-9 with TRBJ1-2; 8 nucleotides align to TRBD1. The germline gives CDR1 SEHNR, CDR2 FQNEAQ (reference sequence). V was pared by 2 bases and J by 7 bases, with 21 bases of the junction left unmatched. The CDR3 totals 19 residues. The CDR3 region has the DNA TGTGCCAGCAGCTTAAAAATCAGCGGACAGGGAATCGGTAGCGGTGGCTACACCTTC. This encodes CASSLKISGQGIGSGGYTF. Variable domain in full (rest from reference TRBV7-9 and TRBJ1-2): DTGVSQNPRHKITKRGQNVTFRCDPISEHNRLYWYRQTLGQGPEFLTYFQNEAQLEKSRLLSDRFSAERPKGSFSTLEIQRTEQGDSAMYLCASSLKISGQGIGSGGYTFGSGTRLTVV.

CDR3 sequence (DNA): TGTGCCAGCAGCGTGGGACAGAGCACTGAAGCTTTCTTT. Translating it yields CASSVGQSTEAFF. V is TRBV11-2 and J is TRBJ1-1; TRBD1 matches at 7 bases. V was clipped by 5 bases and J by 4 bases; unmatched bases: 4. Germline V gene sequence: CDR1 SGHAT, CDR2 FQNNGV. CDR3 length: 13 residues.

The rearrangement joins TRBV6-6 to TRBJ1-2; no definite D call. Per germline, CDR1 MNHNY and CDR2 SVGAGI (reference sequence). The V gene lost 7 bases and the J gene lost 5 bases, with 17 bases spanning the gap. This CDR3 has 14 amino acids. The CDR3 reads CASTHNTGGYGYTF. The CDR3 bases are TGTGCCAGCACCCACAACACCGGCGGGTATGGCTACACCTTC.

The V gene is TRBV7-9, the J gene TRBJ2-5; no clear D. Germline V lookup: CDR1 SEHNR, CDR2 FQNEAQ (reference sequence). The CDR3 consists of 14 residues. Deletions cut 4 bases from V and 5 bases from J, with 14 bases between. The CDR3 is CASSSLTPEETQYF. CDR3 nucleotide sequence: TGTGCCAGCAGCTCCTTGACGCCAGAGGAGACCCAGTACTTC.

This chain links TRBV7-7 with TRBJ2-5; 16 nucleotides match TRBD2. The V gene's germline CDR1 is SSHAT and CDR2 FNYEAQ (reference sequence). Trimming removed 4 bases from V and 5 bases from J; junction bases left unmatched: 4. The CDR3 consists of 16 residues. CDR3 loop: CASSSGLAGGQETQYF. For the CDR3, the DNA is TGTGCCAGCAGCTCGGGACTAGCGGGGGGGCAGGAGACCCAGTACTTC.

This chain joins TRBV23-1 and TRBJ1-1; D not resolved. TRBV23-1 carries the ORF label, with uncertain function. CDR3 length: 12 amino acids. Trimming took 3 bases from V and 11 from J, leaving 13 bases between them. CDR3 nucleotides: TGCGCCAGCAGTCACCGCTCTATTTGGGCTTTCTTT. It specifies CASSHRSIWAFF.

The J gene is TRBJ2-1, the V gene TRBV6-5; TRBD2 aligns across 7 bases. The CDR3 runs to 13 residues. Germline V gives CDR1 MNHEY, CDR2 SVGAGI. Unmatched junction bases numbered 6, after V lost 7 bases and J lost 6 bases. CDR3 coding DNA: TGTGCCAGCATTGCTAGCGGAACCAATGAGCAGTTCTTC. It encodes CASIASGTNEQFF.

The CDR3 DNA is TGTGCCAGCAGAGACGGAAGGAGCTCCTATAATTCACCCCTCCACTTT. Amino acid sequence: CASRDGRSSYNSPLHF. The chain has TRBV28 and TRBJ1-6; D unresolved. Trimming pared 6 bases from V and 0 bases from J, leaving 12 bases between. The germline CDR1 and CDR2 sequences are MDHEN and SYDVKM. CDR3 length: 16 residues.

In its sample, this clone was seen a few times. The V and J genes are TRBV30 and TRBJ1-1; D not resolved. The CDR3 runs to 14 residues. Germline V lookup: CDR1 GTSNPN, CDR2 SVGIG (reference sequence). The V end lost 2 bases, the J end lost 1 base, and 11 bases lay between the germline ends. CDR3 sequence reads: CAWSLAWQNTEAFF. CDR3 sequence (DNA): TGTGCCTGGAGTTTGGCCTGGCAGAACACTGAAGCTTTCTTT.

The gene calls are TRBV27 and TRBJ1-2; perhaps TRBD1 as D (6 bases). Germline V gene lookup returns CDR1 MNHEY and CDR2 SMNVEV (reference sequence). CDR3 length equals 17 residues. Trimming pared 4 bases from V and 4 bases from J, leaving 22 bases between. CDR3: CASSWEPTGIARYGYTF. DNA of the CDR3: TGTGCCAGCAGTTGGGAGCCCACAGGGATTGCTCGCTATGGCTACACCTTC.

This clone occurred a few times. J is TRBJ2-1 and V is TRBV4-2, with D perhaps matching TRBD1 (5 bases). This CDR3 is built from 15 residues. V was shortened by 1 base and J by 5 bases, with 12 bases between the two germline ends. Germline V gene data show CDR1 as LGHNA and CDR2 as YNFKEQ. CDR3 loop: CASSQVTGRDNEQFF. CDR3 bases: TGTGCCAGCAGCCAAGTCACAGGACGGGACAATGAGCAGTTCTTC.